This entry describes one T cell receptor (beta chain). What it binds is not known. The repertoire was sequenced with immunoSEQ multiplex PCR; TCRdb's copy has only in-frame clones and lacks some. The sample carries over 30,000 clones, around 90% recorded once. The data belong to a study of OX40 agonist ivuxolimab in advanced cancers. Whole-study context: Earlier treatment with anti-PD-1, anti-PD-L1 or anti-CTLA-4 was permitted, and 35% to 45% had received some. Regarding the study as a whole: On average, CD8+ T cells showed a greater number of expanded clones than CD4+. Clonal expansion in partial responders at 0.1-3.0 mg/kg ranked among the lowest.

The CDR3 covers 15 residues. Trimming removed 0 bases from V and 8 bases from J, with 17 bases in between. Germline V CDR1 and CDR2: SGHNT, YYREEE (reference sequence). This TCR was sampled from an adult with an advanced solid tumor such as melanoma, head and neck, liver or kidney cancer. The sample consisted of CD4+ or CD8+ T cells sorted from blood, taken in a trial of the OX40 agonist ivuxolimab. The gene calls are TRBV5-4 and TRBJ1-2; D possibly corresponds to TRBD1 (5 bases). For the CDR3, the DNA is TGTGCCAGCAGCTTGGCCGGGCAGGGAGGCCGCGGCTACACCTTC. Translating gives CASSLAGQGGRGYTF.